This T cell receptor beta chain was sequenced during a study of blood T cell repertoires in COVID-19. Study context: T cells, B-cell-depleted T cells, or PBMCs provided the cDNA or gDNA that served as material.

The germline V gene has CDR1 LNHDA and CDR2 SQIVND (reference sequence). The CDR3 has 15 amino acids. The germline V and J ends were trimmed by 4 bases and 0 bases, with 12 bases remaining between them. Profiled with immunoSEQ multiplex PCR; TCRdb holds only in-frame clones, not every one. The sample lists 120,000 to 150,000 clones, roughly 89% occurring once. Those designated as exposed participants met a COVID-19 case within 2 weeks before study entry. The source of this sequence is a woman in her 50s who had been exposed to COVID-19. Sequenced: PBMCs or T cells enriched from blood (not recorded which). The chain couples TRBV19 to TRBJ1-2, with D tentatively TRBD1 (5 bases). CDR3 nucleotide sequence: TGTGCCAGTAGTAGGTCGACAGCTACTAACTATGGCTACACCTTC. Translated, it gives CASSRSTATNYGYTF.